Each of the 19 T cell receptor beta chains below was sequenced from the same sample in a study of T cells in Graves' hyperthyroidism and ophthalmopathy (dated by TCRdb to between 2019 and 2020). Libraries were built with multiplex PCR. Sequenced on an Illumina HiSeq 2000. The TCR beta CDR3 regions were amplified from RNA transcripts. A first-round RT-PCR of the TCR CDR3 used the HTBI primer set with the Qiagen OneStep RT-PCR kit. TCRdb reanalyzed the raw reads on its own, using fastp at Q25 for trimming and MiXCR for clone calling, and kept in-frame beta chains. All rows with the same CDR3 protein become a single entry with the most common DNA and genes. The sample table holds roughly 500,000 distinct CDR3 sequences, of which around 50% were seen once. About two fifths of the sample rests with the top ten. Sequencing input: peripheral blood or thyroid tissue (not recorded which). These receptors originate from an adult woman with Graves' disease, either hyperthyroidism or ophthalmopathy (not recorded which).

The J gene is TRBJ2-7, the V gene TRBV7-9, with 9 nucleotides matching TRBD2. The junction had 7 bases not matched to a gene; V was cut back by 3 bases and J by 4 bases. The CDR3 sequence is 15 residues long. Per germline, CDR1 SEHNR and CDR2 FQNEAQ (reference sequence). CDR3 loop: CASSFSSGRRYEQYF. CDR3 DNA sequence: TGTGCCAGCAGCTTTTCGAGCGGGAGGAGGTACGAGCAGTACTTC.

This clonotype was counted only a few times. The rearrangement links TRBV7-9 to TRBJ2-7; maybe TRBD1 (6 bases). Germline CDR1 reads SEHNR; CDR2 reads FQNEAQ (reference sequence). V was shortened by 5 bases and J by 3 bases, with 14 bases between the two germline ends. The length of the CDR3 is 14 residues. CDR3 DNA sequence: TGTGCCAGCAGCCCCTCGGGACAATTCTACGAGCAGTACTTC. It translates to CASSPSGQFYEQYF.

By proportion, this clonotype is large (0.1 to 1%). V gene TRBV19 combines with J gene TRBJ1-5; D gene unclear. Germline CDR1 is LNHDA and CDR2 is SQIVND (reference sequence). The CDR3 contains 14 residues. The ends were cut back, 6 bases at V and 2 bases at J, with 11 bases in the middle. Written as DNA, the CDR3 is TGTGCCAGTAGCACCGGGATCCGCAATCAGCCCCAGCATTTT. Protein product: CASSTGIRNQPQHF. Filled out from reference TRBV19 and TRBJ1-5, the complete variable domain reads DGGITQSPKYLFRKEGQNVTLSCEQNLNHDAMYWYRQDPGQGLRLIYYSQIVNDFQKGDIAEGYSVSREKKESFPLTVTSAQKNPTAFYLCASSTGIRNQPQHFGDGTRLSIL.

This clonotype was recorded many times. The chain carries TRBV7-2 and TRBJ2-5, with 12 bases identical to TRBD2. V dropped 5 bases and J dropped 2; count of bases not matched to a gene: 3. CDR3 length equals 15 residues. Germline CDR1 reads SGHTA; CDR2 reads FQGNSA. This CDR3 is CASSLLAGGQETQYF. The CDR3 region has the DNA TGTGCCAGCAGCCTACTAGCGGGAGGTCAAGAGACCCAGTACTTC.

This clonotype was counted a few times. V is TRBV7-2 and J is TRBJ1-6; D unclear. The V gene's germline CDR1 is SGHTA and CDR2 FQGNSA. This CDR3 has 14 amino acids. V dropped 2 bases and J dropped 7 bases, with 9 bases sitting between them. The CDR3 DNA sequence: TGTGCCAGCAGCTTAAGGGTTCGGAATTCACCCCTCCACTTT. Protein product: CASSLRVRNSPLHF.

The genes are TRBV7-2 and TRBJ1-1; D ambiguous. The CDR3 is made up of 14 amino acids. Germline V gene data show CDR1 as SGHTA and CDR2 as FQGNSA. V shed 6 bases and J shed 4 bases, with 15 bases lying between them. The CDR3 DNA reads TGTGCCAGCAGAAGCGGGAGGGATGGCACTGAAGCTTTCTTT. Encoded protein: CASRSGRDGTEAFF.

This sequence joins TRBV10-3 and TRBJ1-2; 7 bases fit TRBD1. Germline CDR1 is ENHRY and CDR2 is SYGVKD. This CDR3 has 13 amino acids. J gave up 12 bases and V 10 bases, and 17 bases lay outside the gene matches. The CDR3: CASGTRDRSKHTF. The CDR3 DNA reads as TGTGCCAGCGGGACCCGGGACAGATCAAAACACACCTTC.

The chain uses TRBV27 and TRBJ2-7, with 7 positions matching TRBD1. CDR3 size: 15 residues. From germline, CDR1 is MNHEY and CDR2 SMNVEV (reference sequence). Trimming at V came to 4 bases and at J to 5 bases, leaving 11 bases not matched to a gene. In nucleotides, the CDR3 is TGTGCCAGCAGTTCCTACCTGGGACAGCTCGACGAGCAGTACTTC. It yields the protein CASSSYLGQLDEQYF.

The chain links TRBV19 to TRBJ1-5; D ambiguous. In germline, CDR1 is LNHDA, CDR2 SQIVND (reference sequence). Trimming stripped 3 bases from V and 4 bases from J, with 16 bases between. The CDR3 runs to 16 residues. This CDR3 is CASSIFAGASNQPQHF. CDR3 nucleotide sequence: TGTGCCAGTAGTATTTTCGCGGGCGCCTCTAATCAGCCCCAGCATTTT.

This clonotype was detected only a few times. The gene calls are TRBV5-6 and TRBJ2-5; D is possibly TRBD2 (7 bases). CDR1 SGHDT and CDR2 YYEEEE come from the germline V gene. The CDR3 has 16 amino acids. V was pared by 5 bases and J by 5 bases, with 22 bases between. CDR3 in amino acids: CASSLSGGAVRETQYF. For the CDR3, the DNA is TGTGCCAGCAGTTTATCGGGGGGCGCCGTCAGGGAGACCCAGTACTTC. The variable domain in full, completed from reference TRBV5-6 and TRBJ2-5, reads DAGVTQSPTHLIKTRGQQVTLRCSPKSGHDTVSWYQQALGQGPQFIFQYYEEEERQRGNFPDRFSGHQFPNYSSELNVNALLLGDSALYLCASSLSGGAVRETQYFGPGTRLLVL.

A word on this clonotype: The limits of the CDR3 on the DNA are not certain, so only TCRdb's listed CDR3 is given. The genes are TRBV2 and TRBJ1-2; the D call TRBD1 from the table was never checked on the DNA. The CDR3 is 15 residues long, ends included. CDR1 SNHLY and CDR2 FYNNEI come from the germline V gene. This CDR3 reads CACSARSQGAKGYTF.

V and J are TRBV29-1 and TRBJ1-4; D is possibly TRBD1 (6 bases). V was pared by 2 bases and J by 8 bases, with 15 bases between. The CDR3 loop spans 14 amino acids. Germline CDR1 reads SQVTM; CDR2 reads ANQGSEA. The CDR3 region has the DNA TGCAGCGTTGAAACCACAGGGATCCGAGAAAAACTGTTTTTT. It yields the protein CSVETTGIREKLFF.

This clonotype was picked up many times. V is TRBV14 and J is TRBJ2-7; D may match TRBD1 or TRBD2 (5 bases each). V was clipped by 0 bases and J by 10 bases, with 10 bases between them. CDR1 SGHDN and CDR2 FVKESK come from the germline V gene. CDR3 length: 12 amino acids. In nucleotides, the CDR3 is TGTGCCAGCAGCCAAGAATTGAGGGACCAGTACTTC. As protein: CASSQELRDQYF.

This clonotype was seen a handful of times. The V call is TRBV29-1, the J call TRBJ1-2; TRBD1 is a possible D gene (6 bases). V lost 6 bases and J lost 0, with 14 bases in between. The CDR3 is 14 amino acids. The germline V gene has CDR1 SQVTM and CDR2 ANQGSEA. The CDR3 here is CSVAPGQANYGYTF. CDR3 bases: TGCAGCGTCGCTCCGGGACAAGCTAACTATGGCTACACCTTC.

This sequence joins TRBV7-9 and TRBJ2-7, with TRBD2 matching 12 bases. With V trimmed by 4 bases and J by 7 bases, 2 bases remained unmatched. Per the germline V gene, CDR1 is SEHNR and CDR2 is FQNEAQ (reference sequence). The CDR3 extends over 13 amino acids. CDR3 protein: CASSSSGRVEQYF. The CDR3 DNA reads TGTGCCAGCAGCTCTAGCGGGAGGGTGGAGCAGTACTTC.

The rearrangement joins TRBV12-3 or TRBV12-4 to TRBJ2-2, with D hard to call. This CDR3 is built from 18 residues. Trimming shortened V by 3 bases and J by 3 bases, and 20 bases separated the two germline ends. The CDR3 region is CASSFGRKQPVYTGELFF. The CDR3 region has the DNA TGTGCCAGCAGTTTTGGGCGGAAACAGCCCGTATACACCGGGGAGCTGTTTTTT.

This clonotype was detected many times. J is TRBJ2-6 and V is TRBV5-1; D unclear. V was trimmed by 7 bases and J by 1 base, leaving 12 bases between them. The CDR3 contains 15 residues. Germline CDR1 reads SGHRS; CDR2 reads YFSETQ. The CDR3, as DNA: TGCGCCAGCCAGAAGATCGGATCTGGGGCCAACGTCCTGACTTTC. Translation gives CASQKIGSGANVLTF.

This rearrangement joins TRBV20-1 to TRBJ1-2; D gene uncertain. From germline, CDR1 is DFQATT and CDR2 SNEGSKA (reference sequence). This CDR3 is 9 amino acids long. V was clipped by 6 bases and J by 9 bases, with 8 bases between them. This CDR3 reads CSADDSYTF. The CDR3 DNA reads TGCAGTGCCGACGACAGCTACACCTTC.

The chain carries TRBV4-2 and TRBJ2-7; the D is unclear. There are 16 residues in the CDR3. V lost 1 base and J lost 1, with 14 bases in between. Germline-derived CDR1 and CDR2 are LGHNA and YNFKEQ. CDR3 DNA sequence: TGTGCCAGCAGCCAAGCCTTGACACCACCATCCTACGAGCAGTACTTC. Its translation: CASSQALTPPSYEQYF.